These 8 T cell receptor beta chains were all obtained from the same sample, sequenced in a study of CD8 T cells in ankylosing spondylitis. Points from the study as a whole: Seemingly distinctive of ankylosing spondylitis blood was a TCR beta motif formed by eight highly homologous variants.

No antigen is known for these receptors. In TCRdb, the 5' RACE reads were re-called with MiXCR into one record per CDR3 protein. The sample holds about 90,000 distinct CDR3 sequences; 9% are singletons and the top ten take roughly 29%. The sequenced sample was blood, either unsorted or a sorted T cell fraction (not recorded which). The receptors were gathered from a male donor with ankylosing spondylitis.

This clonotype was picked up many times. CDR3 sequence: CASSQEGGRTDTQYF. CDR3 bases: TGCGCCAGCAGCCAAGAAGGGGGGAGGACGGATACGCAGTATTTT. V usage is TRBV4-1 and J usage is TRBJ2-3; D could derive from TRBD1 or TRBD2 (6 bases each). Germline CDR1 is MGHRA and CDR2 is YSYEKL. This CDR3 is built from 15 residues. V was shortened by 0 bases and J by 6 bases, with 13 bases between the two germline ends.

This clonotype has a count of ten or more. The chain links TRBV29-1 to TRBJ2-1; 9 bases align to TRBD1. The CDR3 consists of 16 residues. Losses at the gene ends were 6 bases for V and 4 bases for J; bases not matched to a gene: 13. From germline, CDR1 is SQVTM and CDR2 ANQGSEA. The CDR3 loop is CSVQGAMRVGYNEQFF. CDR3 nucleotides: TGCAGCGTACAGGGGGCAATGAGAGTAGGGTACAATGAGCAGTTCTTC.

V usage is TRBV11-2 and J usage is TRBJ2-7; TRBD2 matches 7 bases. Germline values: CDR1 SGHAT, CDR2 FQNNGV. The length of the CDR3 is 17 residues. The V gene end was trimmed by 1 base and the J gene end by 6 bases; junction bases not matched to a gene: 15. The CDR3 nucleotides read TGTGCCAGCAGCTTAGGCGATCTCACTAGCGTAATTCCCGAGCAGTACGTC. As protein: CASSLGDLTSVIPEQYV.

This clonotype showed up many times. This chain uses TRBV4-2 with TRBJ2-1; 7 nucleotides line up with TRBD2. Germline CDR1 reads LGHNA; CDR2 reads YNFKEQ. The CDR3 runs 16 residues. Losses at the gene ends were 0 bases for V and 2 bases for J; bases not matched to a gene: 4. The CDR3 nucleotides are TGTGCCAGCAGCCAAGATGGAGGGACTACCTACAATGAGCAGTTCTTC. This codes for CASSQDGGTTYNEQFF.

In this sample, this clonotype turned up a few times. This rearrangement joins TRBV5-1 to TRBJ2-1, with D possibly TRBD2 on 6 matching bases. The CDR3 extends over 15 amino acids. V was pared by 3 bases and J by 6 bases, with 16 bases between. Germline CDR1 SGHRS, CDR2 YFSETQ. CDR3 bases: TGCGCCAGCAGCTACGGACTAAACCCGGCCAATGAGCAGTTCTTC. It encodes CASSYGLNPANEQFF.

This clonotype was counted only a few times. V is TRBV12-3 or TRBV12-4 and J is TRBJ2-5; the D is unclear. The CDR3 is 11 residues long. V shed 5 bases and J shed 5 bases, with 6 bases lying between them. The chain's CDR3 is CASSNWETQYF. For the CDR3, the DNA is TGTGCCAGCAGTAACTGGGAGACCCAGTACTTC.

The gene calls are TRBV11-3 and TRBJ2-7; 10 bases are a match to TRBD1. The CDR3 is made up of 15 amino acids. With V trimmed by 3 bases and J by 4 bases, 6 bases remained unmatched. CDR1 is SGHNT, CDR2 YENEEA, per germline. DNA for the CDR3: TGTGCCAGCAGCTTGGAGGGACAGGGGTTATACGAGCAGTACGTC. This encodes CASSLEGQGLYEQYV.

V usage is TRBV7-9 and J usage is TRBJ1-1; D perhaps matches TRBD1 (5 bases). CDR1 and CDR2 (germline): SEHNR, FQNEAQ (reference sequence). This CDR3 is built from 11 residues. V shed 5 bases and J shed 11 bases, with 12 bases lying between them. The CDR3 sequence is CASSPSGPAFF. CDR3 DNA sequence: TGTGCCAGCAGCCCGTCAGGGCCGGCTTTCTTT.